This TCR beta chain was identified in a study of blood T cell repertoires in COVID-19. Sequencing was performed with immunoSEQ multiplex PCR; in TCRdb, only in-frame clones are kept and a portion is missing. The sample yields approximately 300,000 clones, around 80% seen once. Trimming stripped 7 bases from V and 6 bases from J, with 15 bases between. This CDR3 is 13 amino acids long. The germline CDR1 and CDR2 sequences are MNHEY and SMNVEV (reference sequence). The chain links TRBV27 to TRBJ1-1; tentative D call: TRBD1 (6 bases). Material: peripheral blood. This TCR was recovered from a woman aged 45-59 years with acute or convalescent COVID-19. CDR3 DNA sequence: TGTGCCAGCAATACAGGGAGAGGCTCTGAAGCTTTCTTT. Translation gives CASNTGRGSEAFF.